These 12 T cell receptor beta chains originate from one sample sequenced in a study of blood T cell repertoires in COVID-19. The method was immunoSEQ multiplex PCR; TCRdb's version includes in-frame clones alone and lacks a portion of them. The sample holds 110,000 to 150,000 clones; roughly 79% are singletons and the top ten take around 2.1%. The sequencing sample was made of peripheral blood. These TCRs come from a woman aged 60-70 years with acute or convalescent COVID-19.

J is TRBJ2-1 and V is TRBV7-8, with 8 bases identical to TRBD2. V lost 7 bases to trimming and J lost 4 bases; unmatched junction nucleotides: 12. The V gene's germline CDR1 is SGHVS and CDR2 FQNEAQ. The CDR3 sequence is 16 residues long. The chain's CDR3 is CASTRPGGSSYNEQFF. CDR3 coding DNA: TGTGCCAGCACCCGACCGGGGGGGTCGAGTTACAATGAGCAGTTCTTC.

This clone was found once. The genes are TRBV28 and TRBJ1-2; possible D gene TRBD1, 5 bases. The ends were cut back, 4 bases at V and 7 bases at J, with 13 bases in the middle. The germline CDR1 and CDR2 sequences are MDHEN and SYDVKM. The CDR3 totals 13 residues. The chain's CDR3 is CASSSQGLGGYTF. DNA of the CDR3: TGTGCCAGCAGTTCCCAGGGACTCGGTGGCTACACCTTC.

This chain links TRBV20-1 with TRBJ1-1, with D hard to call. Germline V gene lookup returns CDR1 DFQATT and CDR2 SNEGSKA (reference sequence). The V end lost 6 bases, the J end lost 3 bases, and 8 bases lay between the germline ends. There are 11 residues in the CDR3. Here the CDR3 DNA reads TGCAGTGCCCTCGGGGACACTGAAGCTTTCTTT. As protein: CSALGDTEAFF.

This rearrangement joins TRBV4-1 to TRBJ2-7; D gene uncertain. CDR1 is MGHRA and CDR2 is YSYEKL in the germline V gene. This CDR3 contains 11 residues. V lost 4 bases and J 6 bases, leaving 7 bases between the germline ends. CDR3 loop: CASSPGSEQYF. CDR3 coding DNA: TGCGCCAGCAGCCCGGGTAGCGAGCAGTACTTC.

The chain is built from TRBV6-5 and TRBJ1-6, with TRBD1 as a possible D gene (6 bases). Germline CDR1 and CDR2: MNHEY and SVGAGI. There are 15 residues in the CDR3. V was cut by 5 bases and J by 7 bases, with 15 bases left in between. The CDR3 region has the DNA TGTGCCAGCAGTCGAGACAGGCGGCTGAATTCACCCCTCCACTTT. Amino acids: CASSRDRRLNSPLHF.

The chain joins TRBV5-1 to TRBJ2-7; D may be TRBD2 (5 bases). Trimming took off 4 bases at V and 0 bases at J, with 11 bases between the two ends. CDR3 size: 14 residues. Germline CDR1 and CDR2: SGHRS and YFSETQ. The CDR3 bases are TGCGCCAGCAGCCTCTCGGGGAACTCCTACGAGCAGTACTTC. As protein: CASSLSGNSYEQYF. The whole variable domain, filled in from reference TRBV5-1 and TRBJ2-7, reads KAGVTQTPRYLIKTRGQQVTLSCSPISGHRSVSWYQQTPGQGLQFLFEYFSETQRNKGNFPGRFSGRQFSNSRSEMNVSTLELGDSALYLCASSLSGNSYEQYFGPGTRLTVT.

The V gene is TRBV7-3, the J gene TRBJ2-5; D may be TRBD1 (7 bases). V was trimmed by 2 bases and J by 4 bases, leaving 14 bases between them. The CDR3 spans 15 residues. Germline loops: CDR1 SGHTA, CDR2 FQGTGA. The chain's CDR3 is CASSLGRDSRETQYF. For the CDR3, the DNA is TGTGCCAGCAGCTTAGGGCGGGACAGTCGAGAGACCCAGTACTTC.

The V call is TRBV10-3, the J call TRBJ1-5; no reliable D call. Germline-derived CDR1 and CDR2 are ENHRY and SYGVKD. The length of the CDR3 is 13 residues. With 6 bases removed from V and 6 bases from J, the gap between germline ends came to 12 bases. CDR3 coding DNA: TGTGCCATCAGGGCGGTGGCGGCTCAGCCCCAGCATTTT. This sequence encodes CAIRAVAAQPQHF.

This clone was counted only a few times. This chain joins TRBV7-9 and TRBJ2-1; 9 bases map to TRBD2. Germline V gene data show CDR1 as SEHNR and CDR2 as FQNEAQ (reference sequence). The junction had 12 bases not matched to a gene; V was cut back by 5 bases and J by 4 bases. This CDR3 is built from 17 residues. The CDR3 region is CASSPGPSGIGYNEQFF. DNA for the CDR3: TGTGCCAGCAGCCCCGGCCCTAGCGGGATTGGTTACAATGAGCAGTTCTTC.

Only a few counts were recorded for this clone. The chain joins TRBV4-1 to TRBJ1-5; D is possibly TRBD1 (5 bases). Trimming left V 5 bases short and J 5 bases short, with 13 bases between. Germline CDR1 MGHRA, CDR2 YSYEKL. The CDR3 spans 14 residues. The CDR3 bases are TGCGCCAGCAGCTCTGACAGAAAAGATCAGCCCCAGCATTTT. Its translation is CASSSDRKDQPQHF.

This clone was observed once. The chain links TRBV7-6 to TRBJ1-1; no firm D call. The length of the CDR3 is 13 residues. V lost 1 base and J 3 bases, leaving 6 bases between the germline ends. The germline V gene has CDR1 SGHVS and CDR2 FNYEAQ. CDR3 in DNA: TGTGCCAGCAGCTTAGTCCCGGACACTGAAGCTTTCTTT. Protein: CASSLVPDTEAFF.

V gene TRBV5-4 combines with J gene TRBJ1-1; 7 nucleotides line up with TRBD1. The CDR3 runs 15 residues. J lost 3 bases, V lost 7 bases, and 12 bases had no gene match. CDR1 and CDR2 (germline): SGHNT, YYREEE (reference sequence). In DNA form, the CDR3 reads TGTGCCAGCGGGAGAGGGGGCGCTGTGGACACTGAAGCTTTCTTT. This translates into CASGRGGAVDTEAFF.